This T cell receptor beta chain was identified in a study of STAT5B mutations in CD4+ large granular lymphocyte leukemia. The table came from immunoSEQ multiplex PCR; TCRdb's copy has only in-frame clones and leaves some out. The sample has around 30,000 clones; less than 80% are singletons. V lost 5 bases and J lost 3; bases outside the gene matches: 4. Germline lookup yields CDR1 SGHTA and CDR2 FQGTGA. This CDR3 is built from 15 residues. This clone has only a few counts. What it binds is not known. Study results and limitations: Compared with healthy controls (2/35), patient top clones favored TRBV06 (8/27).

The TCR comes from a human donor in good health. The rearrangement joins TRBV7-3 to TRBJ2-3, with 11 bases matching TRBD2. Source material: CD4+ T cells from blood buffy coats. CDR3 DNA sequence: TGTGCCAGCAGCCTGACTAGCGGGGAGACAGATACGCAGTATTTT. Its translation: CASSLTSGETDTQYF.